Listed below are T cell receptor beta chains from one sample, sequenced in a study of CD8+ T cells in alopecia areata. Data came from immunoSEQ multiplex PCR; TCRdb stores just in-frame clones and leaves some out. The table has 200,000 to 250,000 clones, under 60% seen once. The sequencing used CD4+ T cells sorted from blood, collected at week 4, from a patient treated with tofacitinib. These receptors all come from a human donor with alopecia areata. The CDR3 runs from the conserved cysteine through the conserved F or W. Each record gives: V gene, J gene, clone size, D gene, CDR3 protein, CDR3 DNA. D genes are given only for firm matches. Only part of the rows carry a size: once, few, many, or a class if the clone is expanded.

V gene: TRBV10-3
J gene: TRBJ2-4
clone size: few
D gene: -
CDR3 protein: CAISGKGGSGIQYF
CDR3 DNA: TGTGCCATCAGTGGCAAGGGGGGTAGCGGAATCCAGTACTTC

V gene: TRBV25-1
J gene: TRBJ2-3
clone size: -
D gene: TRBD1
CDR3 protein: CASSELTGATQYF
CDR3 DNA: TGTGCCAGCAGTGAACTGACAGGGGCTACGCAGTATTTT

V gene: TRBV19
J gene: TRBJ2-6
clone size: few
D gene: TRBD1
CDR3 protein: CASRAGTGYESPSGANVLTF
CDR3 DNA: TGTGCCAGTAGAGCCGGGACAGGGTATGAATCTCCCTCTGGGGCCAACGTCCTGACTTTC

V gene: TRBV12-5
J gene: TRBJ2-2
clone size: many
D gene: -
CDR3 protein: CASGLRRTGELFF
CDR3 DNA: TGTGCTAGTGGTTTACGGCGTACCGGGGAGCTGTTTTTT

V gene: TRBV28
J gene: TRBJ2-7
clone size: -
D gene: -
CDR3 protein: CASSSRRSEEQYF
CDR3 DNA: TGTGCCAGCAGTTCCCGACGGTCTGAAGAGCAGTACTTC

V gene: TRBV7-2
J gene: TRBJ1-5
clone size: few
D gene: TRBD1
CDR3 protein: CASSLGQGEQPQHF
CDR3 DNA: TGTGCCAGCAGCTTGGGACAGGGGGAACAGCCCCAGCATTTT

V gene: TRBV5-1
J gene: TRBJ2-3
clone size: -
D gene: TRBD1
CDR3 protein: CASSLTGTDTDTQYF
CDR3 DNA: TGCGCCAGCAGCTTGACTGGGACAGACACAGATACGCAGTATTTT

V gene: TRBV29-1
J gene: TRBJ1-5
clone size: -
D gene: -
CDR3 protein: CSAGGDQPQHF
CDR3 DNA: TGCAGCGCGGGGGGAGATCAGCCCCAGCATTTT

V gene: TRBV29-1
J gene: TRBJ1-2
clone size: -
D gene: TRBD1
CDR3 protein: CSARTGGGYGYTF
CDR3 DNA: TGCAGCGCTCGGACAGGGGGCGGCTATGGCTACACCTTC

V gene: TRBV30
J gene: TRBJ1-2
clone size: -
D gene: -
CDR3 protein: CAWSPSGGFYGYTF
CDR3 DNA: TGTGCCTGGAGTCCCTCGGGAGGCTTCTATGGCTACACCTTC

V gene: TRBV30
J gene: TRBJ1-3
clone size: -
D gene: -
CDR3 protein: CAWGSGNTIYF
CDR3 DNA: TGTGCCTGGGGATCTGGAAACACCATATATTTT

V gene: TRBV29-1
J gene: TRBJ1-1
clone size: -
D gene: -
CDR3 protein: CSVAGGKTEAFF
CDR3 DNA: TGCAGCGTTGCTGGGGGAAAGACTGAAGCTTTCTTT

V gene: TRBV29-1
J gene: TRBJ1-1
clone size: -
D gene: TRBD1
CDR3 protein: CSARPGGRSAEAFF
CDR3 DNA: TGCAGCGCTAGACCAGGGGGCCGGTCGGCTGAAGCTTTCTTT

V gene: TRBV2
J gene: TRBJ1-1
clone size: few
D gene: -
CDR3 protein: CASGAENTEAFF
CDR3 DNA: TGTGCCAGCGGGGCGGAGAACACTGAAGCTTTCTTT

V gene: TRBV11-2
J gene: TRBJ2-5
clone size: -
D gene: -
CDR3 protein: CASSLLKRSGTQYF
CDR3 DNA: TGTGCCAGCAGCTTATTAAAGAGATCGGGGACCCAGTACTTC

V gene: TRBV30
J gene: TRBJ1-1
clone size: -
D gene: TRBD1
CDR3 protein: CAWLGTVEAFF
CDR3 DNA: TGTGCCTGGTTAGGGACAGTTGAAGCTTTCTTT

V gene: TRBV29-1
J gene: TRBJ1-1
clone size: once
D gene: -
CDR3 protein: CSVVQVNTEAFF
CDR3 DNA: TGCAGCGTTGTGCAGGTAAACACTGAAGCTTTCTTT

V gene: TRBV15
J gene: TRBJ2-1
clone size: -
D gene: -
CDR3 protein: CATSREPYNEQFF
CDR3 DNA: TGTGCCACCAGCAGAGAACCATACAATGAGCAGTTCTTC

V gene: TRBV5-4
J gene: TRBJ1-2
clone size: -
D gene: -
CDR3 protein: CASSQLDSYYGYTF
CDR3 DNA: TGTGCCAGCAGCCAGCTTGACAGTTACTATGGCTACACCTTC

V gene: TRBV11-3
J gene: TRBJ1-1
clone size: -
D gene: -
CDR3 protein: CASSLDQAAGNTEAFF
CDR3 DNA: TGTGCCAGCAGCTTAGATCAGGCCGCGGGAAACACTGAAGCTTTCTTT

V gene: TRBV7-2
J gene: TRBJ2-1
clone size: few
D gene: TRBD2
CDR3 protein: CAGARTSGYNEQFF
CDR3 DNA: TGTGCCGGAGCGAGGACTAGCGGGTACAATGAGCAGTTCTTC

V gene: TRBV10-3
J gene: TRBJ2-5
clone size: -
D gene: -
CDR3 protein: CAISVPPGETQYF
CDR3 DNA: TGTGCCATCAGTGTCCCTCCAGGGGAGACCCAGTACTTC

V gene: TRBV27
J gene: TRBJ1-2
clone size: -
D gene: -
CDR3 protein: CASSAGPVGGYTF
CDR3 DNA: TGTGCCAGCAGTGCGGGACCGGTGGGTGGCTACACCTTC

V gene: TRBV2
J gene: TRBJ2-7
clone size: -
D gene: -
CDR3 protein: CASSNQGLPYEQYF
CDR3 DNA: TGTGCCAGCAGCAATCAGGGGCTACCCTACGAGCAGTACTTC

V gene: TRBV18
J gene: TRBJ2-4
clone size: -
D gene: TRBD1
CDR3 protein: CASSGTASNIQYF
CDR3 DNA: TGTGCCAGCTCCGGGACAGCTTCAAACATTCAGTACTTC

V gene: TRBV4-3
J gene: TRBJ2-4
clone size: -
D gene: TRBD1
CDR3 protein: CASSQERTGKNIQYF
CDR3 DNA: TGCGCCAGCAGCCAAGAACGGACAGGGAAAAACATTCAGTACTTC

V gene: TRBV5-1
J gene: TRBJ2-5
clone size: -
D gene: TRBD2
CDR3 protein: CASSSRLAQETQYF
CDR3 DNA: TGCGCCAGCAGCTCTAGACTAGCCCAAGAGACCCAGTACTTC

V gene: TRBV5-1
J gene: TRBJ1-1
clone size: few
D gene: TRBD1
CDR3 protein: CASSSDRDTEAFF
CDR3 DNA: TGCGCCAGCAGCTCGGACAGGGACACTGAAGCTTTCTTT

V gene: TRBV2
J gene: TRBJ2-1
clone size: few
D gene: -
CDR3 protein: CAVRRGFSYNEQFF
CDR3 DNA: TGTGCCGTAAGGAGGGGCTTCTCCTACAATGAGCAGTTCTTC

V gene: TRBV11-2
J gene: TRBJ2-5
clone size: -
D gene: TRBD1
CDR3 protein: CASSLWDRGLETQYF
CDR3 DNA: TGTGCCAGCAGCTTATGGGACAGGGGGCTAGAGACCCAGTACTTC

V gene: TRBV27
J gene: TRBJ2-1
clone size: once
D gene: -
CDR3 protein: CASSAGLFNEQFF
CDR3 DNA: TGTGCCAGCAGTGCCGGATTGTTCAATGAGCAGTTCTTC

V gene: TRBV5-1
J gene: TRBJ2-1
clone size: many
D gene: -
CDR3 protein: CASSQGQGGNNEQFF
CDR3 DNA: TGCGCCAGCAGCCAGGGCCAGGGTGGGAATAATGAGCAGTTCTTC

V gene: TRBV5-1
J gene: TRBJ2-1
clone size: once
D gene: TRBD2
CDR3 protein: CASKPSGGAIANEQFF
CDR3 DNA: TGCGCCAGCAAGCCTAGCGGGGGGGCTATAGCGAATGAGCAGTTCTTC

V gene: TRBV6-1
J gene: TRBJ1-1
clone size: -
D gene: -
CDR3 protein: CASSVQTNTEAFF
CDR3 DNA: TGTGCCAGCAGTGTACAAACGAACACTGAAGCTTTCTTT

V gene: TRBV9
J gene: TRBJ2-2
clone size: few
D gene: -
CDR3 protein: CASSARLLLGTGELFF
CDR3 DNA: TGTGCCAGCAGCGCCCGACTCCTCCTGGGGACCGGGGAGCTGTTTTTT

V gene: TRBV7-2
J gene: TRBJ2-4
clone size: -
D gene: -
CDR3 protein: CASSLAPEGAKNIQYF
CDR3 DNA: TGTGCCAGCAGCTTAGCCCCGGAGGGGGCCAAAAACATTCAGTACTTC

V gene: TRBV30
J gene: TRBJ1-6
clone size: once
D gene: -
CDR3 protein: CAWSVGASSSYNSPLHF
CDR3 DNA: TGTGCCTGGAGTGTAGGGGCATCGAGCTCCTATAATTCACCCCTCCACTTT

V gene: TRBV2
J gene: TRBJ2-6
clone size: -
D gene: -
CDR3 protein: CARSGGFHSGANVLTF
CDR3 DNA: TGTGCCAGAAGTGGCGGCTTTCACTCTGGGGCCAACGTCCTGACTTTC

V gene: TRBV29-1
J gene: TRBJ1-1
clone size: -
D gene: -
CDR3 protein: CSVGYRVAENTEAFF
CDR3 DNA: TGCAGCGTCGGATACAGGGTAGCAGAGAACACTGAAGCTTTCTTT

V gene: TRBV4-3
J gene: TRBJ1-5
clone size: -
D gene: -
CDR3 protein: CASSQDLVQLNQPQHF
CDR3 DNA: TGCGCCAGCAGCCAAGATCTAGTACAGCTCAATCAGCCCCAGCATTTT

V gene: TRBV27
J gene: TRBJ2-6
clone size: -
D gene: -
CDR3 protein: CASSLYSSGANVLTF
CDR3 DNA: TGTGCCAGCAGTTTGTACAGCTCTGGGGCCAACGTCCTGACTTTC

V gene: TRBV10-3
J gene: TRBJ1-2
clone size: -
D gene: -
CDR3 protein: CAISDGYGYTF
CDR3 DNA: TGTGCCATCAGTGATGGATATGGCTACACCTTC

V gene: TRBV30
J gene: TRBJ1-4
clone size: once
D gene: -
CDR3 protein: CAWSPKQGTNEKLFF
CDR3 DNA: TGTGCCTGGAGTCCCAAACAGGGCACTAATGAAAAACTGTTTTTT

V gene: TRBV25-1
J gene: TRBJ2-7
clone size: -
D gene: -
CDR3 protein: CASSPVGLEQYF
CDR3 DNA: TGTGCCAGCAGTCCGGTGGGTCTCGAGCAGTACTTC

V gene: TRBV12-2
J gene: TRBJ2-7
clone size: -
D gene: -
CDR3 protein: CASRLRGSSYEQYF
CDR3 DNA: TGTGCAAGTCGTTTACGGGGAAGCTCCTACGAGCAGTACTTC

V gene: TRBV7-2
J gene: TRBJ2-5
clone size: -
D gene: TRBD1
CDR3 protein: CASSRQGGLVEETQYF
CDR3 DNA: TGTGCCAGCAGCAGACAGGGGGGTCTGGTTGAGGAGACCCAGTACTTC

V gene: TRBV27
J gene: TRBJ1-2
clone size: -
D gene: -
CDR3 protein: CASRASILNYGYTF
CDR3 DNA: TGTGCCAGCAGGGCCTCGATCCTAAACTATGGCTACACCTTC

V gene: TRBV5-4
J gene: TRBJ2-3
clone size: -
D gene: TRBD2
CDR3 protein: CASSRTSGGADTQYF
CDR3 DNA: TGTGCCAGCAGCCGAACTAGCGGGGGTGCTGATACGCAGTATTTT

V gene: TRBV2
J gene: TRBJ2-5
clone size: -
D gene: -
CDR3 protein: CASRQETQYF
CDR3 DNA: TGTGCCAGCAGGCAAGAGACCCAGTACTTC

V gene: TRBV30
J gene: TRBJ2-4
clone size: -
D gene: -
CDR3 protein: CAWSRGVMNIQYF
CDR3 DNA: TGTGCCTGGAGTCGAGGGGTAATGAACATTCAGTACTTC

V gene: TRBV5-1
J gene: TRBJ2-3
clone size: few
D gene: TRBD2
CDR3 protein: CASSPGTSMDTQYF
CDR3 DNA: TGCGCCAGCAGCCCCGGGACTAGCATGGATACGCAGTATTTT

V gene: TRBV29-1
J gene: TRBJ1-2
clone size: -
D gene: -
CDR3 protein: CSVAVNSLLGYTF
CDR3 DNA: TGCAGCGTTGCGGTAAACAGCCTCCTGGGCTACACCTTC

V gene: TRBV2
J gene: TRBJ1-5
clone size: few
D gene: -
CDR3 protein: CASTPDTQDYQPQHF
CDR3 DNA: TGTGCCAGCACGCCAGACACACAAGACTATCAGCCCCAGCATTTT

V gene: TRBV18
J gene: TRBJ1-1
clone size: -
D gene: -
CDR3 protein: CASSLTTGTEAFF
CDR3 DNA: TGTGCCAGCTCCCTCACGACCGGGACAGAAGCTTTCTTT

V gene: TRBV15
J gene: TRBJ2-7
clone size: -
D gene: -
CDR3 protein: CATSRDRTAGYEQYF
CDR3 DNA: TGTGCCACCAGCAGAGATCGGACAGCCGGCTACGAGCAGTACTTC

V gene: TRBV7-2
J gene: TRBJ1-5
clone size: -
D gene: -
CDR3 protein: CASSFADNQPQHF
CDR3 DNA: TGTGCCAGCAGCTTTGCAGACAATCAGCCCCAGCATTTT

V gene: TRBV27
J gene: TRBJ1-2
clone size: -
D gene: -
CDR3 protein: CASSPTRLNGYTF
CDR3 DNA: TGTGCCAGCAGTCCGACGCGTCTTAATGGCTACACCTTC